This T cell receptor (beta chain) appears in the sequencing data of a study of cytomegalovirus exposure and HLA in healthy donors. The PCR was carried out with 60 Vbeta primers and 13 Jbeta primers. Some clones are missing from TCRdb's copy, which holds only in-frame ones; the method was immunoSEQ multiplex PCR. The table has roughly 100,000 clones, around 71% seen once. This sequence was found in a boy aged 5-17 years in good health and CMV-seronegative. The sequencing input was PBMCs.

The CDR3 spells CAITRGQSGSYEQYF. CDR3 coding DNA: TGTGCCATCACGAGGGGACAGAGCGGTTCCTACGAGCAGTACTTC. V is TRBV10-3 and J is TRBJ2-7, with 7 bases matching TRBD1. Losses at the gene ends were 7 bases for V and 1 base for J; bases not matched to a gene: 10. The CDR3 runs to 15 residues. Germline V CDR1 and CDR2: ENHRY, SYGVKD.